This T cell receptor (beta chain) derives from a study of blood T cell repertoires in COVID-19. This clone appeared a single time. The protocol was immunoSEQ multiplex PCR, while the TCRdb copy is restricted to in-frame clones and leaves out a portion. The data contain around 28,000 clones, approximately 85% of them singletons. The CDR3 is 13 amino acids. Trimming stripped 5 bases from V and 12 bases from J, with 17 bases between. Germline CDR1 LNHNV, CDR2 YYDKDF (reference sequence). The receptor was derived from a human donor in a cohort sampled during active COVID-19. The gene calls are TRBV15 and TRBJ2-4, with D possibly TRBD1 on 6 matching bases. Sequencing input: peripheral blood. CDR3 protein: CATSLNTDRPQYF. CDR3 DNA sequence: TGTGCCACCAGCCTAAATACCGACAGGCCTCAGTACTTC.